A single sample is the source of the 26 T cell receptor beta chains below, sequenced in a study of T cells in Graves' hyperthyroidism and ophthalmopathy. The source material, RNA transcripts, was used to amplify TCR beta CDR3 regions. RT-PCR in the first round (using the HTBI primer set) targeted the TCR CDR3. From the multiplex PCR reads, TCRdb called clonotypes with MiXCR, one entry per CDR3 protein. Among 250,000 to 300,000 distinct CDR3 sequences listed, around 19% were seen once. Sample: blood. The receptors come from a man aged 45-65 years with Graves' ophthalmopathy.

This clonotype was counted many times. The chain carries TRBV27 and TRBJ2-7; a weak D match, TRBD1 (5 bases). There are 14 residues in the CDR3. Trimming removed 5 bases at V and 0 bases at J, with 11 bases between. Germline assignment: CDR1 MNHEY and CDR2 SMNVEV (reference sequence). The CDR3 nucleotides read TGTGCCAGCAGTGTAACAGGTAACTCCTACGAGCAGTACTTC. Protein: CASSVTGNSYEQYF.

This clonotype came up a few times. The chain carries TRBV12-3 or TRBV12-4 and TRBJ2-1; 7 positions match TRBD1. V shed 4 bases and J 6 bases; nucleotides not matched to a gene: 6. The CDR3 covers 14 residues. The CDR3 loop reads CASSWTGVLNEQFF. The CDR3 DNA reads TGTGCCAGCAGTTGGACAGGCGTCCTCAATGAGCAGTTCTTC.

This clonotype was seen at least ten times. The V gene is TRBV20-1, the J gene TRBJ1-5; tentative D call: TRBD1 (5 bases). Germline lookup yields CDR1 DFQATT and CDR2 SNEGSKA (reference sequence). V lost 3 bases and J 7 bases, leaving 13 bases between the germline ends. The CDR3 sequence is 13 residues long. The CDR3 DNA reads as TGCAGTGCTAGTCCTAACGGGGGACAGCCCCAGCATTTT. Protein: CSASPNGGQPQHF.

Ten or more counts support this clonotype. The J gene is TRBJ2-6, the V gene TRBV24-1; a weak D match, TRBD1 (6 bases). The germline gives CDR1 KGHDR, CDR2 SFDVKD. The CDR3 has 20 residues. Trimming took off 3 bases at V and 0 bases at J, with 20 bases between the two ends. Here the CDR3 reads CATSDNGGDTRVSGANVLTF. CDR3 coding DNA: TGTGCCACCAGTGATAACGGTGGGGACACACGAGTCTCTGGGGCCAACGTCCTGACTTTC.

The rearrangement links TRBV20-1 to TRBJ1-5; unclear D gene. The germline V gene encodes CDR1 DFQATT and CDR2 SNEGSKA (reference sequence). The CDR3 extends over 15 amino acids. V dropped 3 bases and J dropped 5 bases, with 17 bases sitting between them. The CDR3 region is CSAREPVGMDQPQHF. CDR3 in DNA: TGCAGTGCTAGGGAGCCGGTAGGGATGGATCAGCCCCAGCATTTT.

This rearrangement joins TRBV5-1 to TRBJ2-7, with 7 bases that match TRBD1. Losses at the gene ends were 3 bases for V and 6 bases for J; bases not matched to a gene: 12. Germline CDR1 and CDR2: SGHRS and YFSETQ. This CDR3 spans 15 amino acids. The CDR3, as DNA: TGCGCCAGCAGCTCGAACCCAGGGGGAAACTGCGAGCAGTACTTC. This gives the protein CASSSNPGGNCEQYF.

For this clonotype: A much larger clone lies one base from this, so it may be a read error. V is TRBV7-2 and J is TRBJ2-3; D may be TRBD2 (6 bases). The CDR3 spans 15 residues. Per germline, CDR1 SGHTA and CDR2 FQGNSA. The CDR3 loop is CASSPDGGTTDTRYF. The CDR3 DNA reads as TGTGCCAGCAGCCCTGACGGGGGTACGACAGATACGCGGTATTTT.

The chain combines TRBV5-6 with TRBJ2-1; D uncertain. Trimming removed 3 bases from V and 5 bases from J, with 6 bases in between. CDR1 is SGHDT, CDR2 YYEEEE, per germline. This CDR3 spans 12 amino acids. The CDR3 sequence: CASSYGDNEQFF. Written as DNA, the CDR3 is TGTGCCAGCAGCTATGGTGACAATGAGCAGTTCTTC.

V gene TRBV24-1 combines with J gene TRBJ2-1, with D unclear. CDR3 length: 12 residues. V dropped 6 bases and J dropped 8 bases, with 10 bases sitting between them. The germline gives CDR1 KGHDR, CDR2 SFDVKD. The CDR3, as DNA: TGTGCCACCAGTAAGCGTTCGGATGAGCAGTTCTTC. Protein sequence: CATSKRSDEQFF.

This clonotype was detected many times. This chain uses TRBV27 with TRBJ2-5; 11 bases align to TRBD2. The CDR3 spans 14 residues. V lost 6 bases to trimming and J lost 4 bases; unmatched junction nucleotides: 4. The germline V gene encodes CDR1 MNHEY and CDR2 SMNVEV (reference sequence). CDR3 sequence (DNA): TGTGCCAGCAGCCTTCTAGCGGGAGGAGAGACCCAGTACTTC. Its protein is CASSLLAGGETQYF.

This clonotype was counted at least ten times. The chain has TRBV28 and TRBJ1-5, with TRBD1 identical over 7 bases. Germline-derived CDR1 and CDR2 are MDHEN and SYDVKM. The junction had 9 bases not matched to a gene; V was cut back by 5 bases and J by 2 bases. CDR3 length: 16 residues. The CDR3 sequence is CASSLSGGLGNQPQHF. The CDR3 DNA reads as TGTGCCAGCAGTCTCTCAGGGGGATTGGGCAATCAGCCCCAGCATTTT.

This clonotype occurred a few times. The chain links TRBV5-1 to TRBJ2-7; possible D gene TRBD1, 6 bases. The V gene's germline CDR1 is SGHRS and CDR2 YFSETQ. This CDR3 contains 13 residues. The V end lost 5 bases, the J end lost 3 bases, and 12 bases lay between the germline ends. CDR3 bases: TGCGCCAGCAGGACAGGCCAAAGCTACGAGCAGTACTTC. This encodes CASRTGQSYEQYF. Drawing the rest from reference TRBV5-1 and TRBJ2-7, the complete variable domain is KAGVTQTPRYLIKTRGQQVTLSCSPISGHRSVSWYQQTPGQGLQFLFEYFSETQRNKGNFPGRFSGRQFSNSRSEMNVSTLELGDSALYLCASRTGQSYEQYFGPGTRLTVT.

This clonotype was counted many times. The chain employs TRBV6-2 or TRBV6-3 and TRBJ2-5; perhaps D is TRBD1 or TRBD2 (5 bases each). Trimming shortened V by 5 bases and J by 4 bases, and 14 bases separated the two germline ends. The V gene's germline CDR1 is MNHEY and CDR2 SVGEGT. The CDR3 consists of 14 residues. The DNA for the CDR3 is TGTGCCAGCAGTCCCAGGGACGTGGGAGAGACCCAGTACTTC. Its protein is CASSPRDVGETQYF.

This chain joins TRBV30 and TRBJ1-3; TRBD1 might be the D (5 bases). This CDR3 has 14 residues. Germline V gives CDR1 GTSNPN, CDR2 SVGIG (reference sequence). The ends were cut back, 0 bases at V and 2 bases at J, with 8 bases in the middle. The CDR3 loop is CAWSVGGTGNTIYF. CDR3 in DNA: TGTGCCTGGAGTGTTGGGGGGACTGGAAACACCATATATTTT.

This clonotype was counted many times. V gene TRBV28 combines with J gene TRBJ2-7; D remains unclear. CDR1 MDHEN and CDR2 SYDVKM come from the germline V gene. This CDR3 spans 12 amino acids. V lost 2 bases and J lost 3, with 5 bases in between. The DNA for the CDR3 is TGTGCCAGCAGTTTAGCCTTCTACGAGCAGTACTTC. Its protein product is CASSLAFYEQYF.

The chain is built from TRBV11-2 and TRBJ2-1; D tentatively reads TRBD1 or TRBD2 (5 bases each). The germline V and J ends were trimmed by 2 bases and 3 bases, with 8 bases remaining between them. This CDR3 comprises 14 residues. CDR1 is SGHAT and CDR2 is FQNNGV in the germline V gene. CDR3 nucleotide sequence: TGTGCCAGCAGCTTATGGGGACGCTACAATGAGCAGTTCTTC. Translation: CASSLWGRYNEQFF.

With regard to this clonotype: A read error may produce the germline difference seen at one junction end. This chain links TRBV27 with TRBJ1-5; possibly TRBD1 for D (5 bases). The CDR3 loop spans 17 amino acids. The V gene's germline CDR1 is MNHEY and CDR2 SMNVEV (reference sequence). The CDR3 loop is CASNLQGGQGSNQPQHF. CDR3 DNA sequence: TGTGCCAGCAATTTACAAGGAGGGCAGGGAAGTAATCAGCCCCAGCATTTT.

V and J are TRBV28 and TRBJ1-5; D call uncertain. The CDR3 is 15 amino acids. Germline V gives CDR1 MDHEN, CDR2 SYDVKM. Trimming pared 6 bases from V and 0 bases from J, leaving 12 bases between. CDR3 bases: TGTGCCAGCAGGCTCGGAGAATATAGCAATCAGCCCCAGCATTTT. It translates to CASRLGEYSNQPQHF.

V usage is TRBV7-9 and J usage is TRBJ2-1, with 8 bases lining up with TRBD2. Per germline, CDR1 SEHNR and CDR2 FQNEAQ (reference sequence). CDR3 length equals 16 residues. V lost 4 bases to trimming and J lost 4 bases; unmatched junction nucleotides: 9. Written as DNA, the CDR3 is TGTGCCAGCAGCTCGGAGGTCCTAGCGGGTTACAATGAGCAGTTCTTC. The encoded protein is CASSSEVLAGYNEQFF. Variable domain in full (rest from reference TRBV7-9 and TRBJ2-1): DTGVSQNPRHKITKRGQNVTFRCDPISEHNRLYWYRQTLGQGPEFLTYFQNEAQLEKSRLLSDRFSAERPKGSFSTLEIQRTEQGDSAMYLCASSSEVLAGYNEQFFGPGTRLTVL.

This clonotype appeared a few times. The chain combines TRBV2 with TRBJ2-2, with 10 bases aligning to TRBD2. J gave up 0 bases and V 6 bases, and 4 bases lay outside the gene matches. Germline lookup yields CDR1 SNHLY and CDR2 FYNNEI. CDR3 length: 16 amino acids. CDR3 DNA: TGTGCCAGCAGCGCGACTAGCGGGTCGAACACCGGGGAGCTGTTTTTT. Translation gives CASSATSGSNTGELFF.

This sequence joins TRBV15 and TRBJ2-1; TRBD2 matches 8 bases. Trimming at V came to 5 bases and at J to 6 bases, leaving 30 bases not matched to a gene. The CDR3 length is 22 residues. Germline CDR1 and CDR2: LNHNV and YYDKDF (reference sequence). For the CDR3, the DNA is TGTGCCACCAGCCCAGAGATGGGGCCAGCGGGAGAGGTTAGGTTGGCCCCCAATGAGCAGTTCTTC. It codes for CATSPEMGPAGEVRLAPNEQFF.

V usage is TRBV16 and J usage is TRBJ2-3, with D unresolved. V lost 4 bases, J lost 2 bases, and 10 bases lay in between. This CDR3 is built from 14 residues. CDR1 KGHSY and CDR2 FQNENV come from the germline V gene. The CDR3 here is CASSLTGYTDTQYF. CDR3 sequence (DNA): TGTGCCAGCAGCCTGACTGGTTACACAGATACGCAGTATTTT.

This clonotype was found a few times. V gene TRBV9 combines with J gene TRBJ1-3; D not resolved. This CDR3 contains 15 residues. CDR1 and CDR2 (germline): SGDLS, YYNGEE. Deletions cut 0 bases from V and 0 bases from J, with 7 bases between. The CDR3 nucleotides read TGTGCCAGCAGCGTAGCAGACCTCTCTGGAAACACCATATATTTT. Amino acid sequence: CASSVADLSGNTIYF.

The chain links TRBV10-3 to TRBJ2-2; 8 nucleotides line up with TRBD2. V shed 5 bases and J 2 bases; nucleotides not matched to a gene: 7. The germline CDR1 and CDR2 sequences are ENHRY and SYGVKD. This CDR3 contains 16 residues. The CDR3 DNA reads TGTGCCATCAGTTACAAGCGGGAGACAAACACCGGGGAGCTGTTTTTT. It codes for CAISYKRETNTGELFF.

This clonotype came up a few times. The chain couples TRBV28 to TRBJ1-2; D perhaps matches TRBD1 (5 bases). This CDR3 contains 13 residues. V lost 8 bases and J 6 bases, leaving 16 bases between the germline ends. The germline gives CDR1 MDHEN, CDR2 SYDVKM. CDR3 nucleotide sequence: TGTGCCAGCGGGACTACTGATGGTAATGGCTACACCTTC. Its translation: CASGTTDGNGYTF.

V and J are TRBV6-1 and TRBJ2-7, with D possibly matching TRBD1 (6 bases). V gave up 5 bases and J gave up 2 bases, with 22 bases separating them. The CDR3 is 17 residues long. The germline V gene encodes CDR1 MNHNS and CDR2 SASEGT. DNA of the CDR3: TGTGCCAGCAGTCTAACGCTCGGGGACACCACTCCCTACGAGCAGTACTTC. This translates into CASSLTLGDTTPYEQYF.